The clone carrying this T cell receptor (beta chain) was picked up a small number of times. This sample stems from a study of CD8+ T cells in alopecia areata. Study overall: The study gave treated patients oral tofacitinib at 5 to 10 mg twice daily. Affected scalp percentage determined the severity score of treated patients.

V lost 6 bases, J lost 3 bases, and 19 bases lay in between. CDR3 length: 15 residues. CDR1 and CDR2 (germline): SQVTM, ANQGSEA. Sample treatment: oral pan-JAK inhibitor, 5-10 mg twice daily. Alopecia areata patients provided lesional scalp punch biopsies and peripheral blood. Reverse transcription of extracted RNA yielded cDNA, which provided the sequencing template. Sequenced by immunoSEQ multiplex PCR; TCRdb stores in-frame clones only, minus some. The sample yields roughly 220,000 clones, around 65% seen once. The sequence came from a human donor with alopecia areata. This rearrangement joins TRBV29-1 to TRBJ2-3, with D uncertain. The sample here was CD4+ T cells sorted from blood, taken between weeks 43 and 45, from a patient treated with tofacitinib. The CDR3 protein is CSVGRGPGLTDTQYF. As DNA, the CDR3 is TGCAGCGTCGGAAGAGGCCCCGGGCTTACAGATACGCAGTATTTT.